This T cell receptor beta chain stems from a study of cytomegalovirus exposure and HLA in healthy donors. It was with 60 Vbeta and 13 Jbeta primers that the PCR ran. Sequencing used immunoSEQ multiplex PCR; TCRdb keeps in-frame clones, though not all of them. The repertoire holds around 44,000 clones, with around 90% as singletons. With regard to this clone: Antigen: not known.

Germline CDR1 SGHTA, CDR2 FQGNSA. Trimming took 2 bases from V and 8 from J, leaving 15 bases between them. The CDR3 is made up of 15 amino acids. Findings and caveats of the study: Presence/absence analyses supposed approximately even sequencing depth among donors. An apparent linkage of common viral pathogens to several of the most significant clusters emerged in a later analysis.

The sequenced sample consisted of PBMCs. V is TRBV7-2 and J is TRBJ1-4, with D possibly TRBD1 on 5 matching bases. This receptor was obtained from a woman aged 40 to 50 in good health and CMV-seropositive. DNA of the CDR3: TGTGCCAGCAGCTTAAATAGGGGAAGAAACGAAAAACTGTTTTTT. This sequence encodes CASSLNRGRNEKLFF.